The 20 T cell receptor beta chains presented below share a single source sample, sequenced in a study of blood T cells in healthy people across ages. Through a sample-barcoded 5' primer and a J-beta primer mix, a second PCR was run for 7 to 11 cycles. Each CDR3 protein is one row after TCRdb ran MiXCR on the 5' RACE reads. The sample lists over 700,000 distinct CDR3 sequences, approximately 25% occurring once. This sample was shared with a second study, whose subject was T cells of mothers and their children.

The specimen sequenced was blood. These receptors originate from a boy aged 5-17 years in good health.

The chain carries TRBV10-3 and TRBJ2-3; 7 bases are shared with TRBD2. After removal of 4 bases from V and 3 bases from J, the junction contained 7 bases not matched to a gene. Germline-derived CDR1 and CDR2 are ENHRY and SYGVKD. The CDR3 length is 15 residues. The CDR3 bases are TGTGCCATCAGTGTAGCGCGGGAGCTTACAGATACGCAGTATTTT. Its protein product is CAISVARELTDTQYF.

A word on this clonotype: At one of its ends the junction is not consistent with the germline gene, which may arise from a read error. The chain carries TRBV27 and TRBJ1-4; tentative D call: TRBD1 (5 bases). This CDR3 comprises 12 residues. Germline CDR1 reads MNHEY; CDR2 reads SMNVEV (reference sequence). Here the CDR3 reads CASSLLGGETVF. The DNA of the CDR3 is TGTGCCAGCAGTTTACTGGGGGGGGAAACTGTTTTT.

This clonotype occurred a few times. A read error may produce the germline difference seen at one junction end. CDR3 in amino acids: CSVEPDQETQYF. The CDR3 DNA sequence: TGCAGCGTCGAACCCGATCAAGAGACCCAGTACTTT. This rearrangement joins TRBV29-1 to TRBJ2-3; no clear D gene. CDR3 length: 12 residues. Germline assignment: CDR1 SQVTM and CDR2 ANQGSEA.

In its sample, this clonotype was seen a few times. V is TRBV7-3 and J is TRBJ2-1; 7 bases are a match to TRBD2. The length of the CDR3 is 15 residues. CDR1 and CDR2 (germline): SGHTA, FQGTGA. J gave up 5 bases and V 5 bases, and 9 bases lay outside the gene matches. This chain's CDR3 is CASSRNERGNNEQFF. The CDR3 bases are TGTGCCAGCAGCCGAAATGAGCGGGGAAACAATGAGCAGTTCTTC. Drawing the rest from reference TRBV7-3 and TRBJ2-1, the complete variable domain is GAGVSQTPSNKVTEKGKYVELRCDPISGHTALYWYRQSLGQGPEFLIYFQGTGAADDSGLPNDRFFAVRPEGSVSTLKIQRTERGDSAVYLCASSRNERGNNEQFFGPGTRLTVL.

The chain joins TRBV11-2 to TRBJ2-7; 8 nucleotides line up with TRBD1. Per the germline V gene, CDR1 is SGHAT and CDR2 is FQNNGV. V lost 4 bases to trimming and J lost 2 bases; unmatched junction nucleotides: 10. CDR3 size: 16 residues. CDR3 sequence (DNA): TGTGCCAGCAGCTCTACTGACAGGGGTTTCCCCTACGAGCAGTACTTC. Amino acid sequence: CASSSTDRGFPYEQYF.

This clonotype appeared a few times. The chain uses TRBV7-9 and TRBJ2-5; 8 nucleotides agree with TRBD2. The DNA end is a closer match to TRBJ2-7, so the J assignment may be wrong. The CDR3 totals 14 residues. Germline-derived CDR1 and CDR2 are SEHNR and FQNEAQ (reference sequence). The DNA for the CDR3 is TGTGCCAGCAGCCTAACCGGGGGGGCCAACGAGCAGTACTTC. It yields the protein CASSLTGGANEQYF.

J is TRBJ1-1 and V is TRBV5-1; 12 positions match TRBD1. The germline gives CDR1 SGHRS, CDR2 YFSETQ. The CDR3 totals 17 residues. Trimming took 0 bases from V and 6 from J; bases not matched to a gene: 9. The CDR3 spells CASSLGGTGGELAEAFF. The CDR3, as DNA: TGCGCCAGCAGCTTGGGTGGGACAGGGGGCGAGTTGGCTGAAGCTTTCTTT.

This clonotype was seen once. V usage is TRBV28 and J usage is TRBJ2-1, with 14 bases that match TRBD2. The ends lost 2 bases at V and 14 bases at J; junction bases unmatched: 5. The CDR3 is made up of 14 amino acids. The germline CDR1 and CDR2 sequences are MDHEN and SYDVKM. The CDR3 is CASSLRLAGGPEFF. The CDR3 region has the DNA TGTGCCAGCAGTTTACGACTAGCGGGAGGGCCGGAGTTCTTC. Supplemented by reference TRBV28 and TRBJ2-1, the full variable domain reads DVKVTQSSRYLVKRTGEKVFLECVQDMDHENMFWYRQDPGLGLRLIYFSYDVKMKEKGDIPEGYSVSREKKERFSLILESASTNQTSMYLCASSLRLAGGPEFFGPGTRLTVL.

CDR3 sequence: CASSGGQGGTYEQYF. CDR3 DNA: TGTGCCAGCAGCGGGGGACAGGGGGGGACCTACGAGCAGTACTTC. The chain joins TRBV9 to TRBJ2-7, with TRBD1 identical over 11 bases. CDR1 and CDR2 from the germline V gene are SGDLS and YYNGEE. The CDR3 sequence is 15 residues long. Trimming removed 3 bases from V and 2 bases from J; junction bases left unmatched: 4.

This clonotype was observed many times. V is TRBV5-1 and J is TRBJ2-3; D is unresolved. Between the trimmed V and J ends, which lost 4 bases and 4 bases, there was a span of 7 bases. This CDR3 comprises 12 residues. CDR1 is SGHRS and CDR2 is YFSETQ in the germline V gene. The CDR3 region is CASSLVSDTQYF. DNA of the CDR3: TGCGCCAGCAGCCTGGTTTCAGATACGCAGTATTTT.

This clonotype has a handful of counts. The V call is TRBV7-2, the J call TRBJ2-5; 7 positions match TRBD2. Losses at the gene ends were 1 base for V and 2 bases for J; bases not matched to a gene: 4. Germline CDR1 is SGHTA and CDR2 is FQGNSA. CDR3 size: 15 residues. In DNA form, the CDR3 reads TGTGCCAGCAGCTTAGTCTGGGAGGGGCAAGAGACCCAGTACTTC. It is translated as CASSLVWEGQETQYF.

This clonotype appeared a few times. This CDR3 is CSASDPTALVSREETQYF. CDR3 bases: TGCAGTGCTAGTGACCCGACGGCGCTTGTATCCCGGGAAGAGACCCAGTACTTC. V usage is TRBV20-1 and J usage is TRBJ2-5, with D uncertain. Trimming left V 3 bases short and J 3 bases short, with 26 bases between. Per germline, CDR1 DFQATT and CDR2 SNEGSKA (reference sequence). The CDR3 is 18 amino acids.

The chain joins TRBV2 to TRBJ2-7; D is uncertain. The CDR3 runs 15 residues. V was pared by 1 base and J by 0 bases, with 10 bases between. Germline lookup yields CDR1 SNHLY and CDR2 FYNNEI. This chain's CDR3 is CASSEDQTISYEQYF. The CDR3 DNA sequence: TGTGCCAGCAGTGAAGATCAGACGATCTCCTACGAGCAGTACTTC.

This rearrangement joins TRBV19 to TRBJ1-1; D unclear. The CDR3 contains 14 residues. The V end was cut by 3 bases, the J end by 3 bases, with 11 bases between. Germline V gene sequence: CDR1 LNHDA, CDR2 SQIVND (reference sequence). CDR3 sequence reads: CASSIYDNHTEAFF. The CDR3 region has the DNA TGTGCCAGTAGTATTTACGACAACCACACTGAAGCTTTCTTT. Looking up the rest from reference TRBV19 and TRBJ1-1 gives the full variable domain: DGGITQSPKYLFRKEGQNVTLSCEQNLNHDAMYWYRQDPGQGLRLIYYSQIVNDFQKGDIAEGYSVSREKKESFPLTVTSAQKNPTAFYLCASSIYDNHTEAFFGQGTRLTVV.

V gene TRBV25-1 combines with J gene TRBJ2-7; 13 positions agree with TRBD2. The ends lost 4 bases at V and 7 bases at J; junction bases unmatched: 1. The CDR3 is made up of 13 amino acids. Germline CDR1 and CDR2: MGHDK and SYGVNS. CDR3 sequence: CASSGLAGGEQYF. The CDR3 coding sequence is TGTGCCAGCAGTGGACTAGCGGGAGGTGAGCAGTACTTC.

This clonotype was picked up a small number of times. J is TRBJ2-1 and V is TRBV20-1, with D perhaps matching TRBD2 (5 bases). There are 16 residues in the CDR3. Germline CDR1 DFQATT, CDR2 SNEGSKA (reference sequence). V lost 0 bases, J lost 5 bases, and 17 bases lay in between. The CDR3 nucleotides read TGCAGTGCTAGAGATTTAGGTAGCGACCTGAACAATGAGCAGTTCTTC. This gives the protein CSARDLGSDLNNEQFF.

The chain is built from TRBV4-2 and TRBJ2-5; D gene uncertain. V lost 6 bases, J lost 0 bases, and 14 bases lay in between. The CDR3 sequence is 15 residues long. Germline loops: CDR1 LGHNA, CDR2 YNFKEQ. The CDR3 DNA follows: TGTGCCAGCAGACAACGGGCTGGAAACCAAGAGACCCAGTACTTC. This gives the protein CASRQRAGNQETQYF.

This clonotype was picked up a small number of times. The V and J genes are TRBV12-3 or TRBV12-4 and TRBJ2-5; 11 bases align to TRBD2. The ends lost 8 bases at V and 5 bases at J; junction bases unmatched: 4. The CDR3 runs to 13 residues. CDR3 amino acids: CASGLAGYETQYF. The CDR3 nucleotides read TGTGCCAGCGGACTAGCGGGTTACGAGACCCAGTACTTC.

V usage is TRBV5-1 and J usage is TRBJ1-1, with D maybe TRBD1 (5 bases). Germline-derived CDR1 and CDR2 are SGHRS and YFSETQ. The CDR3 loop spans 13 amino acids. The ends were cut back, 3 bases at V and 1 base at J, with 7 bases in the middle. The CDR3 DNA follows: TGCGCCAGCAGCTGGACAAAGAACACTGAAGCTTTCTTT. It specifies CASSWTKNTEAFF.

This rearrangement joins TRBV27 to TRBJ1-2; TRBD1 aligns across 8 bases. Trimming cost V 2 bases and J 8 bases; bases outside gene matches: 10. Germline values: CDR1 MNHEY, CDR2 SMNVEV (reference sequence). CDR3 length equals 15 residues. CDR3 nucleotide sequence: TGTGCCAGCAGTTTAACCACGACAGGGGCTTTCGGCTACACCTTC. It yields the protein CASSLTTTGAFGYTF.